This TCR beta chain was recovered during a study of T cells expressing NK-cell markers. The CDR3 has 15 residues. Germline lookup yields CDR1 SGDLS and CDR2 YYNGEE. The cDNA for TCR beta came from 5'RACE template switching with UMIs. TCRdb re-called the 5' RACE reads; every CDR3 protein appears as one record, without DNA. This sample's table reports 300,000 to 450,000 distinct CDR3 sequences. The chain employs TRBV9 and TRBJ1-5. This TCR was sampled from a man aged 18 to 69 in good health. The sequencing input was blood T cells: a sorted CD56 or NKG2C T cell subset, CD4+ or CD8+ T cells, or bulk PBMC T cells (not recorded which). CDR3 region: CASSVEGLTNQPQHF.